The 17 T cell receptor beta chains below all came from one sample that was sequenced in a study of regulatory T cells in long-lasting Graves disease. Arm-PCR of CDR3 regions and iRepertoire HTBI primers were used to build TCR beta libraries. TCRdb independently ran MiXCR on the multiplex PCR reads; one entry per CDR3 protein. The sample includes about 420,000 distinct CDR3 sequences, approximately 16% of them seen just once. Time point of the sample: newly diagnosed GD, antithyroid drugs for less than 3 months. Preparation of the TCR library used RNA extracted from PBMCs. The same sample was also studied in work on T cells in Graves' hyperthyroidism and ophthalmopathy.

This specimen consisted of peripheral blood mononuclear cells (PBMCs), obtained at new diagnosis, from a patient treated with antithyroid drugs. Receptors originate from a woman aged 18-29 years with Graves disease.

This clonotype was seen ten or more times. The chain links TRBV30 to TRBJ2-3; TRBD2 aligns across 10 bases. The J segment lost 4 bases and the V segment lost 0 bases, leaving 4 bases of the junction unmatched. Looked up from germline, CDR1 is GTSNPN and CDR2 is SVGIG (reference sequence). CDR3 length: 15 amino acids. Written as DNA, the CDR3 is TGTGCCTGGAGTGTGCTAGCGGGAGTCTCAGATACGCAGTATTTT. Translation: CAWSVLAGVSDTQYF.

The V call is TRBV6-5, the J call TRBJ2-4; D perhaps matches TRBD2 (5 bases). Germline lookup yields CDR1 MNHEY and CDR2 SVGAGI. V gave up 0 bases and J gave up 0 bases, with 9 bases separating them. This CDR3 is built from 16 residues. CDR3 sequence (DNA): TGTGCCAGCAGTTACTCGGAGGTGATAGCCAAAAACATTCAGTACTTC. It specifies CASSYSEVIAKNIQYF.

The genes are TRBV3-1 and TRBJ2-4; weak D call: TRBD2 (5 bases). The CDR3 runs to 14 residues. The germline CDR1 and CDR2 sequences are LGHDT and YNNKEL (reference sequence). The V end lost 2 bases, the J end lost 2 bases, and 7 bases lay between the germline ends. The CDR3 reads CASSQQRTKNIQYF. The CDR3, as DNA: TGTGCCAGCAGCCAACAGCGGACCAAAAACATTCAGTACTTC.

This clonotype appeared many times. The CDR3 DNA sequence: TGTGCCAGCAGTTTATGGGCCGAAGCTTTCTTT. The encoded protein is CASSLWAEAFF. The chain has TRBV28 and TRBJ1-1; D remains ambiguous. Trimming left V 0 bases short and J 8 bases short, with 4 bases between. The CDR3 is made up of 11 amino acids. CDR1 is MDHEN and CDR2 is SYDVKM in the germline V gene.

J is TRBJ2-2 and V is TRBV28; D may be TRBD1 (5 bases). The CDR3 is 15 residues long. CDR1 and CDR2 from the germline V gene are MDHEN and SYDVKM. V was cut by 7 bases and J by 2 bases, with 14 bases left in between. The CDR3 spells CASTHGGANTGELFF. The CDR3 DNA sequence: TGTGCCAGCACCCACGGTGGGGCAAACACCGGGGAGCTGTTTTTT.

This clonotype was detected ten times or more. This chain joins TRBV4-2 and TRBJ2-7; D may be TRBD1 or TRBD2 (7 bases each). The CDR3 has 16 amino acids. V lost 5 bases and J lost 0, with 17 bases in between. Germline CDR1 reads LGHNA; CDR2 reads YNFKEQ. For the CDR3, the DNA is TGTGCCAGCAGCAGGGGGCTAGCGGACAGCTCCTACGAGCAGTACTTC. Its protein is CASSRGLADSSYEQYF.

This clonotype was detected ten times or more. The V and J genes are TRBV20-1 and TRBJ2-5, with 7 bases matching TRBD1. V was pared by 5 bases and J by 5 bases, with 11 bases of the junction left unmatched. The CDR3 extends over 14 amino acids. Germline V CDR1 and CDR2: DFQATT, SNEGSKA (reference sequence). CDR3 sequence reads: CSAPRQGISETQYF. As DNA, the CDR3 is TGCAGTGCTCCCCGACAGGGAATATCGGAGACCCAGTACTTC.

The table lists this clonotype with many counts. The V gene is TRBV7-2, the J gene TRBJ2-3; possibly TRBD1 for D (6 bases). Trimming took 1 base from V and 2 from J, leaving 10 bases between them. The germline V gene encodes CDR1 SGHTA and CDR2 FQGNSA. The CDR3 totals 15 residues. CDR3 DNA sequence: TGTGCCAGCAGCTTAGTTGGACAGACCACAGATACGCAGTATTTT. Protein: CASSLVGQTTDTQYF. Together with reference TRBV7-2 and TRBJ2-3, the CDR3 gives the full variable domain: GAGVSQSPSNKVTEKGKDVELRCDPISGHTALYWYRQSLGQGLEFLIYFQGNSAPDKSGLPSDRFSAERTGGSVSTLTIQRTQQEDSAVYLCASSLVGQTTDTQYFGPGTRLTVL.

This clonotype was seen at least ten times. V and J are TRBV5-1 and TRBJ2-2, with D unresolved. CDR1 SGHRS and CDR2 YFSETQ come from the germline V gene. V shed 0 bases and J shed 1 base, with 10 bases lying between them. The CDR3 consists of 16 residues. The CDR3 DNA follows: TGCGCCAGCAGCTTGGGTGACCGAGGGAACACCGGGGAGCTGTTTTTT. Translated, it gives CASSLGDRGNTGELFF.

Of note for this clonotype: This may be a read error: a much more frequent sequence differs by one nucleotide. V gene TRBV25-1 combines with J gene TRBJ2-3, with D perhaps TRBD2 (6 bases). V was clipped by 5 bases and J by 4 bases, with 7 bases between them. The length of the CDR3 is 12 residues. Germline V gene sequence: CDR1 MGHDK, CDR2 SYGVNS. The CDR3 DNA is TGTGCCAGCAGTTGGGGGGCAGATACGCAGTATTTT. It codes for CASSWGADTQYF.

The CDR3 bases are TGTGCCAGCAGTTTACTCTTGGGAGGGAGAATTATTGGCTACACCTTC. This codes for CASSLLLGGRIIGYTF. The rearrangement joins TRBV28 to TRBJ1-2; D remains unclear. CDR1 MDHEN and CDR2 SYDVKM come from the germline V gene. This CDR3 is built from 16 residues. Trimming stripped 2 bases from V and 7 bases from J, with 20 bases between.

This clonotype was recorded a few times. This chain connects TRBV2 to TRBJ1-4, with D possibly TRBD1 on 5 matching bases. CDR1 is SNHLY, CDR2 FYNNEI, per germline. This CDR3 has 14 residues. Between the trimmed V and J ends, which lost 7 bases and 5 bases, there was a span of 14 bases. The CDR3 bases are TGTGCCAGCATTCGGGCACGGGGGAATGAAAAACTGTTTTTT. Translated, it gives CASIRARGNEKLFF.

This clonotype was observed at least ten times. This chain connects TRBV12-3 or TRBV12-4 to TRBJ2-3, with no clear D. V lost 2 bases and J lost 4, with 16 bases in between. This CDR3 has 16 residues. CDR3 DNA: TGTGCCAGCAGTTTACGACCCAACCAGCCTGCAGATACGCAGTATTTT. Its protein product is CASSLRPNQPADTQYF.

The V call is TRBV25-1, the J call TRBJ1-1; D is perhaps TRBD1 (5 bases). Germline V lookup: CDR1 MGHDK, CDR2 SYGVNS. The germline V and J ends were trimmed by 1 base and 5 bases, with 8 bases remaining between them. CDR3 length equals 13 residues. CDR3 in amino acids: CASSELEGTEAFF. The CDR3 DNA reads as TGTGCCAGCAGTGAATTGGAGGGGACTGAAGCTTTCTTT.

V and J are TRBV28 and TRBJ2-7, with D maybe TRBD2 (5 bases). The V end was cut by 6 bases, the J end by 4 bases, with 16 bases between. The germline gives CDR1 MDHEN, CDR2 SYDVKM. The length of the CDR3 is 14 residues. CDR3 residues: CASRNGGGLYEQYF. The CDR3 bases are TGTGCCAGCAGGAACGGAGGTGGGTTATACGAGCAGTACTTC. Together with reference TRBV28 and TRBJ2-7, the CDR3 gives the full variable domain: DVKVTQSSRYLVKRTGEKVFLECVQDMDHENMFWYRQDPGLGLRLIYFSYDVKMKEKGDIPEGYSVSREKKERFSLILESASTNQTSMYLCASRNGGGLYEQYFGPGTRLTVT.

This clonotype has at least ten counts. The chain joins TRBV15 to TRBJ2-3, with D tentatively TRBD1 (6 bases). V was trimmed by 4 bases and J by 3 bases, leaving 23 bases between them. Germline assignment: CDR1 LNHNV and CDR2 YYDKDF (reference sequence). The CDR3 is made up of 18 amino acids. For the CDR3, the DNA is TGTGCCACCAGCACAACGGCAGGGGATTTTGTGGGAACAGATACGCAGTATTTT. Amino acids: CATSTTAGDFVGTDTQYF.

This clonotype was observed at least ten times. The V gene is TRBV28, the J gene TRBJ2-7, with TRBD2 matching 8 bases. Germline V gene lookup returns CDR1 MDHEN and CDR2 SYDVKM. Germline trimming cut 1 base from V and 2 bases from J; bases unmatched to any gene: 13. The length of the CDR3 is 18 residues. The CDR3 region is CASSLSPPGGGRPYEQYF. The DNA for the CDR3 is TGTGCCAGCAGTTTATCCCCCCCTGGTGGCGGGAGGCCCTACGAGCAGTACTTC.